This entry features one TCR beta chain sequence. The source of the sample is a study of blood T cell repertoires in COVID-19. Study in general: COVID-19 samples collected from the United States, Italy and Spain covered acute and convalescent phases.

In the authors' workflow: Estimated nucleated cell counts came from reference gene primer amplification. Sequencing used immunoSEQ multiplex PCR; TCRdb keeps in-frame clones, though not all of them. D and trimming come from the DNA, and the V and J calls and clone size come from that table. Of about 170,000 clones listed, 84% were seen once; the top ten hold approximately 12%. Those enrolled, adults aged about 18 to 89 years, came from some 25 US areas. Recovery meant two consecutive negative NP/OP PCR tests, professional clearance, or resolved symptoms. V was clipped by 7 bases and J by 4 bases; unmatched bases: 14. The CDR3 is 16 residues long. CDR1 and CDR2 from the germline V gene are SGHTA and FQGNSA.

What was sequenced was PBMCs or T cells enriched from blood (not recorded which). This clonotype was sampled from a man between 45 and 60 years old who had recovered from COVID-19. This chain connects TRBV7-2 to TRBJ2-5, with 8 bases identical to TRBD2. In DNA, the CDR3 is TGTGCCAGCATCATAACCCCCGGGGGGGTTATAGAGACCCAGTACTTC. Translated: CASIITPGGVIETQYF.